This T cell receptor beta chain stems from a study of blood T cell repertoires in COVID-19. TCRdb's copy holds only in-frame clones and misses some; the assay was immunoSEQ multiplex PCR. The table has more than 50,000 clones, approximately 90% seen once; the top ten hold more than 3%. V was pared by 1 base and J by 4 bases, with 14 bases between. This CDR3 contains 15 residues. Germline lookup yields CDR1 SGHTA and CDR2 FQGNSA. The receptor was derived from a human donor in a cohort sampled during active COVID-19. This chain uses TRBV7-2 with TRBJ2-7; weak D call: TRBD2 (5 bases). Material: peripheral blood. Here the CDR3 DNA reads TGTGCCAGCAGCTTAGACGCTAGCTACGCGTACGAGCAGTACTTC. Protein product: CASSLDASYAYEQYF.